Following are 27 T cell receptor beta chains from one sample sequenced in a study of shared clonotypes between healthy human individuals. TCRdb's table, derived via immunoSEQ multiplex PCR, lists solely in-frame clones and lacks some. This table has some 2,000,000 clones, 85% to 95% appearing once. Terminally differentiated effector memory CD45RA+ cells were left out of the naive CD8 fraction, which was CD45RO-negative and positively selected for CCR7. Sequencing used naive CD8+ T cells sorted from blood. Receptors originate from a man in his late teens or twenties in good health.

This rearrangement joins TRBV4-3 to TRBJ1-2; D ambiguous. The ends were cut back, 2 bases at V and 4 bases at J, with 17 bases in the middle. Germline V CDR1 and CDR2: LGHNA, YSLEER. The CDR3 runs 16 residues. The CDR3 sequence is CASSQLSDGIGYGYTF. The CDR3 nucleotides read TGCGCCAGCAGCCAACTATCGGACGGGATTGGCTATGGCTACACCTTC.

The CDR3 region has the DNA TGTGCCAGCGGGCCCCTGGAGCATCAGCCCCAGCATTTT. Translating it yields CASGPLEHQPQHF. The chain has TRBV2 and TRBJ1-5; D unresolved. V was shortened by 8 bases and J by 5 bases, with 13 bases between the two germline ends. The CDR3 is 13 residues long. CDR1 is SNHLY and CDR2 is FYNNEI in the germline V gene.

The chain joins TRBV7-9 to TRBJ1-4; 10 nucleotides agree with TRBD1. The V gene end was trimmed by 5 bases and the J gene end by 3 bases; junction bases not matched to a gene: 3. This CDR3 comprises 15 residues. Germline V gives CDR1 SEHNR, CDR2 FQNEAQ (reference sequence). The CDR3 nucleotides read TGTGCCAGCAGCACAGACAGGGGGCCTAATGAAAAACTGTTTTTT. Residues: CASSTDRGPNEKLFF.

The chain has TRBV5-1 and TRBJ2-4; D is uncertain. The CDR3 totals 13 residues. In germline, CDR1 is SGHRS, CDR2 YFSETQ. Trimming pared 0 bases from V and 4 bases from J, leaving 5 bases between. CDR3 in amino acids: CASSLDAKNIQYF. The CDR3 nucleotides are TGCGCCAGCAGCTTGGACGCTAAAAACATTCAGTACTTC.

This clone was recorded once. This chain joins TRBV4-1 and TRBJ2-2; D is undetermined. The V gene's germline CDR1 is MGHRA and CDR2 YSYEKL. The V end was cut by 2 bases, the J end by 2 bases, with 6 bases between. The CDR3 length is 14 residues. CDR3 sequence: CASSQFSNTGELFF. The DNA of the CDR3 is TGCGCCAGCAGCCAATTCTCTAACACCGGGGAGCTGTTTTTT.

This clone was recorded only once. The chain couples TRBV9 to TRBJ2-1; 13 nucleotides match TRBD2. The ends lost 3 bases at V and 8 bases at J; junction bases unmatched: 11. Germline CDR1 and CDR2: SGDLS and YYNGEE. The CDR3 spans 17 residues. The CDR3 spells CASSEEGTSGIGDEQFF. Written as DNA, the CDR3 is TGTGCCAGCAGCGAGGAAGGGACTAGCGGGATTGGTGATGAGCAGTTCTTC.

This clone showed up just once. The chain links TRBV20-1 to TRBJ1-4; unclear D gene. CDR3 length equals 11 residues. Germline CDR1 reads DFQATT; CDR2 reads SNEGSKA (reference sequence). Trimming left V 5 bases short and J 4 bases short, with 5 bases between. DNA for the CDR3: TGCAGTGCTTTAGATAATGAAAAACTGTTTTTT. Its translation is CSALDNEKLFF.

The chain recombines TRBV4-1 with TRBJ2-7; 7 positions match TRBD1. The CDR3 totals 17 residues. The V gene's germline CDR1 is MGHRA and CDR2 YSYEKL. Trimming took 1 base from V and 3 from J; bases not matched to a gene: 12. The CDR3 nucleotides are TGCGCCAGCAGCCAAGTTTACCAACCGGGACAGAACTACGAGCAGTACTTC. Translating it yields CASSQVYQPGQNYEQYF.

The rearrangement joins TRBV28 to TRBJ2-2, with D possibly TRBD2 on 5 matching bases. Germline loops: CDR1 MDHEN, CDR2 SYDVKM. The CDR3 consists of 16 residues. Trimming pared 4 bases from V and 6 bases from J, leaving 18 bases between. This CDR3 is CASSSPSASRAGELFF. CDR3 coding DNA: TGTGCCAGCAGTTCCCCCTCGGCCTCGCGGGCCGGGGAGCTGTTTTTT.

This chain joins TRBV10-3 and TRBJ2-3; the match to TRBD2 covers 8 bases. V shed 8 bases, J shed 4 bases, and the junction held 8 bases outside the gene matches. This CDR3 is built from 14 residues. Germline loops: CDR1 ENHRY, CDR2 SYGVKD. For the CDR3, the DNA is TGTGCCATCGGACGGGGGGGCCAATCAGATACGCAGTATTTT. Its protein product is CAIGRGGQSDTQYF.

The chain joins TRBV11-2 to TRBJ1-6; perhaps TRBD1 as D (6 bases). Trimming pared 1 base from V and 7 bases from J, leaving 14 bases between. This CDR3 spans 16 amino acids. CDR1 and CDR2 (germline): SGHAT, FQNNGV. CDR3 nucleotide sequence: TGTGCCAGCAGCTTAGGTTATCAGGGGTTGAATTCACCCCTCCACTTT. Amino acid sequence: CASSLGYQGLNSPLHF.

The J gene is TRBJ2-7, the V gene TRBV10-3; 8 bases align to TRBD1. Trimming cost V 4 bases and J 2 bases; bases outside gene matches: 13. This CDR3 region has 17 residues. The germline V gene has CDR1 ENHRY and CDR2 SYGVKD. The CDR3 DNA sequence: TGTGCCATCAGTGCCCCATGGGGACAGGCCCTGACCTACGAGCAGTACTTC. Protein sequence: CAISAPWGQALTYEQYF.

The CDR3 sequence is CASRDGRGWDQPQHF. CDR3 in DNA: TGTGCCAGCAGGGATGGCAGGGGTTGGGATCAGCCCCAGCATTTT. J is TRBJ1-5 and V is TRBV2; the D gene is possibly TRBD1 (6 bases). The CDR3 consists of 15 residues. Germline V CDR1 and CDR2: SNHLY, FYNNEI. V was cut by 6 bases and J by 5 bases, with 17 bases left in between. Complete variable domain (other parts from reference TRBV2 and TRBJ1-5): EPEVTQTPSHQVTQMGQEVILRCVPISNHLYFYWYRQILGQKVEFLVSFYNNEISEKSEIFDDQFSVERPDGSNFTLKIRSTKLEDSAMYFCASRDGRGWDQPQHFGDGTRLSIL.

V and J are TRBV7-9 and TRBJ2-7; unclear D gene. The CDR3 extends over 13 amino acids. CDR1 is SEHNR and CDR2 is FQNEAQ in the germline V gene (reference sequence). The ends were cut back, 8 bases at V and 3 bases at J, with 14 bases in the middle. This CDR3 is CASGPSLGYEQYF. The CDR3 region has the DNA TGTGCCAGCGGACCTAGTTTGGGCTACGAGCAGTACTTC.

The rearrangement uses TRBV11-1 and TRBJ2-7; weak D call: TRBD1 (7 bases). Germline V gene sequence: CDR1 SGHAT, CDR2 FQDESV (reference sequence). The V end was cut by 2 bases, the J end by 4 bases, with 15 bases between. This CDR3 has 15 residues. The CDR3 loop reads CASSLPAGGGYEQYF. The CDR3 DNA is TGTGCCAGCAGCTTACCGGCAGGGGGAGGTTACGAGCAGTACTTC.

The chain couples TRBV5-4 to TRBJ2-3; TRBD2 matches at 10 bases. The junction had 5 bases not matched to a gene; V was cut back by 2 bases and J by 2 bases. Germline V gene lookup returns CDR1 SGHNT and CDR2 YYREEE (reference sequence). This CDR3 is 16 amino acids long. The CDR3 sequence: CASSFRLAGNTDTQYF. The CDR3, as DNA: TGTGCCAGCAGCTTTCGACTAGCGGGCAACACAGATACGCAGTATTTT. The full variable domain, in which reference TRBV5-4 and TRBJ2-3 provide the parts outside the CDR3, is ETGVTQSPTHLIKTRGQQVTLRCSSQSGHNTVSWYQQALGQGPQFIFQYYREEENGRGNFPPRFSGLQFPNYSSELNVNALELDDSALYLCASSFRLAGNTDTQYFGPGTRLTVL.

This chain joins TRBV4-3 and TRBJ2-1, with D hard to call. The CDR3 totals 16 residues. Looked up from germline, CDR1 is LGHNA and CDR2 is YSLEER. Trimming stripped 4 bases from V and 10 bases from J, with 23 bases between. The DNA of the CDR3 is TGCGCCAGCAGCCCAGTGGCTCTAAGGAGTTTTGGGGAGCAGTTCTTC. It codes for CASSPVALRSFGEQFF.

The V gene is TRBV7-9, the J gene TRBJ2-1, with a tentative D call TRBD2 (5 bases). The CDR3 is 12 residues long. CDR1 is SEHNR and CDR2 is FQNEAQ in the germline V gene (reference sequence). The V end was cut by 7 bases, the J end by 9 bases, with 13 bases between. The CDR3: CASTEDRGEQFF. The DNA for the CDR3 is TGTGCCAGCACCGAAGATCGGGGTGAGCAGTTCTTC.

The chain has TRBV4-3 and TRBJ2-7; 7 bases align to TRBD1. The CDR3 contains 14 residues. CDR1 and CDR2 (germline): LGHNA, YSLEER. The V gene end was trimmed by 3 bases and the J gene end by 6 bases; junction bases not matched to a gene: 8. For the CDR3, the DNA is TGCGCCAGCAGCCAGGGACGGGACAGTATCGAGCAGTACTTC. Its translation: CASSQGRDSIEQYF.

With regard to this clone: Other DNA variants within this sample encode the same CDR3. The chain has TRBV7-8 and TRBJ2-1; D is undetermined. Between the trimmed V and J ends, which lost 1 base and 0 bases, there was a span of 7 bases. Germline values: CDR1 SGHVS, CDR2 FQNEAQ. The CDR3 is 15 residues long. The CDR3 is CASSLEGSSYNEQFF. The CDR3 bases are TGTGCCAGCAGCTTAGAGGGTAGCTCCTACAATGAGCAGTTCTTC.

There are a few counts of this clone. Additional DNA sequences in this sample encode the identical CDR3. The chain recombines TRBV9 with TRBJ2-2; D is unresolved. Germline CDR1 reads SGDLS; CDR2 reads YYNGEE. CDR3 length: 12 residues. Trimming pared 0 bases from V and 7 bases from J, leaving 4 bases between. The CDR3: CASSVGYGELFF. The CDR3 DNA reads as TGTGCCAGCAGCGTAGGCTACGGGGAGCTGTTTTTT. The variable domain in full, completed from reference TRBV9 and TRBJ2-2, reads DSGVTQTPKHLITATGQRVTLRCSPRSGDLSVYWYQQSLDQGLQFLIQYYNGEERAKGNILERFSAQQFPDLHSELNLSSLELGDSALYFCASSVGYGELFFGEGSRLTVL.

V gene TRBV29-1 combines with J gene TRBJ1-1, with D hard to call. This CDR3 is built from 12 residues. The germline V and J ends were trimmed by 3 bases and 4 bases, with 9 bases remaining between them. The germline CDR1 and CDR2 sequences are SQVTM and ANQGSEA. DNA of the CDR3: TGCAGCGTTGAGGAGGGATCCACTGAAGCTTTCTTT. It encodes CSVEEGSTEAFF.

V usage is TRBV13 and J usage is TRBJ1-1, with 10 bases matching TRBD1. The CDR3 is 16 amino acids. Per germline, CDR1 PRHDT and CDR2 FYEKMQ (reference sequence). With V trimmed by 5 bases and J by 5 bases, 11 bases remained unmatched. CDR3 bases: TGTGCCAGCAGCCCTAAGACAGGGGGCGTATCTACTGAAGCTTTCTTT. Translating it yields CASSPKTGGVSTEAFF.

As DNA, the CDR3 is TGTGCCAGCAGTTTAAGGTCGCCGGCGCCCTACGAGCAGTACTTC. It translates to CASSLRSPAPYEQYF. The V and J genes are TRBV28 and TRBJ2-7; no clear D gene. Per germline, CDR1 MDHEN and CDR2 SYDVKM. The germline V and J ends were trimmed by 2 bases and 2 bases, with 13 bases remaining between them. CDR3 length: 15 amino acids.

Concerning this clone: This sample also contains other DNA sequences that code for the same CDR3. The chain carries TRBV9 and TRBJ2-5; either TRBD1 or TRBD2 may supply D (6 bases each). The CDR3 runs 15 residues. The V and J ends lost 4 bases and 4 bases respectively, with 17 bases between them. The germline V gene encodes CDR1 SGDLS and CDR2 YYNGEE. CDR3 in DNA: TGTGCCAGCAGCCCCTCGGGCGGAGGGGGAGAGACCCAGTACTTC. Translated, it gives CASSPSGGGGETQYF.

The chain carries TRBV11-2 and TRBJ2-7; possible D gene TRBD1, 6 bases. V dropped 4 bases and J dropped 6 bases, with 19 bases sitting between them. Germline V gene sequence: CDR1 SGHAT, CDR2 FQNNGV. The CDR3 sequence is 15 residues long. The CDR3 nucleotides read TGTGCCAGCAGCTCCCAGCAGGGGAGTTCGCTCGAGCAGTACTTC. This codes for CASSSQQGSSLEQYF.

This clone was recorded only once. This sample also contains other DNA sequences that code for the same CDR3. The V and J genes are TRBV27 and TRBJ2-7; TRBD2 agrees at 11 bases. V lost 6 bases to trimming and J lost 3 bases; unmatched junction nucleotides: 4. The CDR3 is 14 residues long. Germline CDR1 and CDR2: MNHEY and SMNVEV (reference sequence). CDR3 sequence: CASSLSGGVYEQYF. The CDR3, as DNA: TGTGCCAGCAGCCTTAGCGGGGGGGTCTACGAGCAGTACTTC.